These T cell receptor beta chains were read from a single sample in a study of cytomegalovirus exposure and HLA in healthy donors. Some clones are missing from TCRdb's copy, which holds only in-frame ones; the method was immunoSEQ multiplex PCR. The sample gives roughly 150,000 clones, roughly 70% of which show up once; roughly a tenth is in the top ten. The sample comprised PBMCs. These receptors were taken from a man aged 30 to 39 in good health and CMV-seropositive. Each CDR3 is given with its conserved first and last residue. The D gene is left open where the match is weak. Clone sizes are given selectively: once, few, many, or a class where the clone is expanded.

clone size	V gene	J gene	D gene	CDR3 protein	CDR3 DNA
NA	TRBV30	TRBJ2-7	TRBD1	CAWTRDRGVYEQYF	TGTGCCTGGACCCGGGACAGGGGGGTCTACGAGCAGTACTTC
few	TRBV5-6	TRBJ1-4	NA	CASSLVSEKLFF	TGTGCCAGCAGCTTGGTTAGTGAAAAACTGTTTTTT
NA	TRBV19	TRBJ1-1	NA	CATTKPGGNTEAFF	TGTGCCACCACAAAGCCGGGGGGGAACACTGAAGCTTTCTTT
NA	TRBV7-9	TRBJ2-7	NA	CASSLAGREGEQYF	TGTGCCAGCAGCTTAGCGGGCCGGGAAGGCGAGCAGTACTTC
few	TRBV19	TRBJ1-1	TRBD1	CASSGMTGGDTEAFF	TGTGCCAGTAGTGGAATGACAGGGGGGGACACTGAAGCTTTCTTT
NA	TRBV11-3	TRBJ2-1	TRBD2	CASSLEGTSGRLRDEQFF	TGTGCCAGCAGCTTAGAGGGGACTAGCGGGAGGCTTCGGGATGAGCAGTTCTTC
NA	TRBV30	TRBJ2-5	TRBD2	CAWIPGLARTQYF	TGTGCCTGGATACCGGGACTAGCACGGACCCAGTACTTC
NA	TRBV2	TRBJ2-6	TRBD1	CASSGTGAGANVLTF	TGTGCCAGCAGCGGGACAGGGGCTGGGGCCAACGTCCTGACTTTC
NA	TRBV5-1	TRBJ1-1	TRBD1	CASSKSTGMNTEAFF	TGCGCCAGCAGCAAATCGACAGGGATGAACACTGAAGCTTTCTTT
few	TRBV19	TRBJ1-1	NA	CASSDKNTAAFF	TGTGCCAGTAGCGACAAGAACACTGCAGCTTTCTTT
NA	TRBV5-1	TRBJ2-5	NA	CASSLEQVIQETQYF	TGCGCCAGCAGCTTGGAACAGGTGATCCAAGAGACCCAGTACTTC
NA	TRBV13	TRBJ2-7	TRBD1	CASSMDRVGRSRYEQYF	TGTGCCAGCAGCATGGACAGGGTGGGACGTTCTCGGTACGAGCAGTACTTC
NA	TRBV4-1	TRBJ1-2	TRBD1	CASSQAGGQGYGYTF	TGCGCCAGCAGCCAAGCTGGGGGACAGGGGTATGGCTACACCTTC
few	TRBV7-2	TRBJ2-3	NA	CASLGDTDTQYF	TGTGCCAGCCTCGGAGACACAGATACGCAGTATTTT